The rows below give T cell receptor beta chains drawn from one sample of a study of metastatic and nonmetastatic thyroid tumors. TCRdb re-processed the PCR reads through MiXCR. The sample has 30,000 to 40,000 clones; approximately 20% are singletons. Sequencing was performed on blood. The receptor set was obtained from a female donor with papillary thyroid cancer or a benign thyroid nodule (not recorded which). Some clones in this sample may be carry-over from other donors' samples. The CDR3 runs from the conserved cysteine through the conserved F or W. A D gene is named only where the DNA matches it firmly. Size is omitted from some rows. Given values are once, few, many or a class for expanded clones.

V,J,D,size,DNA,CDR3
TRBV7-9,TRBJ2-2,NA,NA,TGTGCCAGCAGCTTAATGTCCACCGGGGAGCTGTTTTTT,CASSLMSTGELFF
TRBV28,TRBJ2-1,NA,many,TGTGCCAGCAGTTTAAGTAGGAGCAGTGAGCAGTTCTTC,CASSLSRSSEQFF
TRBV7-9,TRBJ1-3,TRBD1,NA,TGTGCCAGCAGCAACCGGGACAGTCCGGACACCATATATTTT,CASSNRDSPDTIYF
TRBV20-1,TRBJ2-1,NA,many,TGCAGTGCTAGAGCGGAGATCCTATCGGGTGAGCAGTTCTTC,CSARAEILSGEQFF
TRBV15,TRBJ2-7,TRBD2,many,TGTGCCACCAGCAATGACGGGCAGCGGGAGACCGACGAGCAGTACTTC,CATSNDGQRETDEQYF
TRBV2,TRBJ2-2,NA,many,TGTGCCAGTGAGCGGGGAGGGGGGACCGGGGAGCTGTTTTTT,CASERGGGTGELFF
TRBV4-1,TRBJ2-1,TRBD2,many,TGCGCCAGCAGCCAAGGACTAGCGGGAGGGCCGTGGAATGAGCAGTTCTTC,CASSQGLAGGPWNEQFF
TRBV30,TRBJ2-1,TRBD2,many,TGTGCCTGGAGTGTACCAGGGAGGGAGGCTCCCAATGAGCAGTTCTTC,CAWSVPGREAPNEQFF
TRBV27,TRBJ2-5,TRBD2,many,TGTGCCAGCAGTTTAGAGGAGCGGGGGACCCAGTACTTC,CASSLEERGTQYF
TRBV5-6,TRBJ2-5,NA,NA,TGTGCCAGCAGCTTTCACCGACTCCAGATCTCCCAAGAGACCCAGTACTTC,CASSFHRLQISQETQYF